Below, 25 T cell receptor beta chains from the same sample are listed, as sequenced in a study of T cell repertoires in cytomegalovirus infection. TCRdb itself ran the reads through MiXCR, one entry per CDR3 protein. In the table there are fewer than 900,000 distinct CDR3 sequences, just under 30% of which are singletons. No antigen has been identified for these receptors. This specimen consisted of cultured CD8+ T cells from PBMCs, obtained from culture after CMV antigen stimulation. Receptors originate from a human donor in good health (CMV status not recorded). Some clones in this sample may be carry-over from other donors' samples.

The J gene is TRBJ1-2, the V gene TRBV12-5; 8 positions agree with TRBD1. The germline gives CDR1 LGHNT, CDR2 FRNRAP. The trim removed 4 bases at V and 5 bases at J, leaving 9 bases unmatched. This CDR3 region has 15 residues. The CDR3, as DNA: TGTGCTAGTGGTTGGGGGGACAGGCCCCTATATGGCTACACCTTC. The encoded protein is CASGWGDRPLYGYTF. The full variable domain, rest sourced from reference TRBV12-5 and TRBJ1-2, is DARVTQTPRHKVTEMGQEVTMRCQPILGHNTVFWYRQTMMQGLELLAYFRNRAPLDDSGMPKDRFSAEMPDATLATLKIQPSEPRDSAVYFCASGWGDRPLYGYTFGSGTRLTVV.

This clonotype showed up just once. CDR3 coding DNA: TGTGCCAGCCTCGGAGGAGGGCTCCACGAGCAGTACTTC. Amino acid sequence: CASLGGGLHEQYF. V is TRBV2 and J is TRBJ2-7, with D possibly TRBD2 on 6 matching bases. Germline CDR1 and CDR2: SNHLY and FYNNEI. The CDR3 length is 13 residues. The V end lost 8 bases, the J end lost 5 bases, and 16 bases lay between the germline ends.

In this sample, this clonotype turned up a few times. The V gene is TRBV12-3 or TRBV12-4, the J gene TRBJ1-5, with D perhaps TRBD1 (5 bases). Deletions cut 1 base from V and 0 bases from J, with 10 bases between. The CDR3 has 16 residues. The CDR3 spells CASSLGGMYSNQPQHF. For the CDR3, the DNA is TGTGCCAGCAGTTTAGGGGGGATGTATAGCAATCAGCCCCAGCATTTT.

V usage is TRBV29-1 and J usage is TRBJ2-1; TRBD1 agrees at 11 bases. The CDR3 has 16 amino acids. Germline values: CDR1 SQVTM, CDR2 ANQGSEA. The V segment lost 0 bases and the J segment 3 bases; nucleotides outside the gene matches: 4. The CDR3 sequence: CSVEDPGQGVYNEQFF. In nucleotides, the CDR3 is TGCAGCGTTGAAGACCCGGGACAGGGGGTCTACAATGAGCAGTTCTTC.

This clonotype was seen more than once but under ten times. CDR3 sequence (DNA): TGTGCCAGCAGCCAAGGGGTGGCAGGGCCCTATGGCTACACCTTC. It encodes CASSQGVAGPYGYTF. V and J are TRBV4-2 and TRBJ1-2, with D perhaps TRBD1 (5 bases). CDR1 and CDR2 (germline): LGHNA, YNFKEQ. The length of the CDR3 is 15 residues. Trimming pared 1 base from V and 4 bases from J, leaving 13 bases between.

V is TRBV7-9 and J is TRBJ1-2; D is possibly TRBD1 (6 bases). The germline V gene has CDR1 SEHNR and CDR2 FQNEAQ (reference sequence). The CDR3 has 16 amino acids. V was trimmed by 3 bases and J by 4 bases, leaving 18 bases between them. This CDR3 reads CASSLQRPGESYGYTF. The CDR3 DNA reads TGTGCCAGCAGCTTGCAACGGCCAGGGGAGAGCTATGGCTACACCTTC.

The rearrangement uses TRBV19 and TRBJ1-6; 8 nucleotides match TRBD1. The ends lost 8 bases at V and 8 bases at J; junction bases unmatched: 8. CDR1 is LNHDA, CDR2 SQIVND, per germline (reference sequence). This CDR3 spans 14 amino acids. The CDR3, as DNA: TGTGCCAGTTCCCCAGCGGGACAGGATTCACCCCTCCACTTT. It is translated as CASSPAGQDSPLHF.

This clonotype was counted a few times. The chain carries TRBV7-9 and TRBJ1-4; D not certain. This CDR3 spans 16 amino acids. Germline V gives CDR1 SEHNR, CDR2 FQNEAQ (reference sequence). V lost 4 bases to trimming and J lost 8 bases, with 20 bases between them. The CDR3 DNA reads TGTGCCAGCAGCTCGAACAACAAAGCTAGCGTGGAAAAACTGTTTTTT. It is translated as CASSSNNKASVEKLFF.

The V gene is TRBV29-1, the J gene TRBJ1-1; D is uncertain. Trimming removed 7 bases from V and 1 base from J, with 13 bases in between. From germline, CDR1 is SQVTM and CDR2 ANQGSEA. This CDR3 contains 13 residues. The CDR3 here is CSGLLGSNTEAFF. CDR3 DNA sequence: TGCAGCGGCTTACTAGGATCGAACACTGAAGCTTTCTTT.

CDR3 DNA sequence: TGTGCCAGCGACCTGAAGGGACCTGGCTACACCTTC. Its translation is CASDLKGPGYTF. This chain links TRBV6-1 with TRBJ1-2; perhaps TRBD1 as D (5 bases). Per the germline V gene, CDR1 is MNHNS and CDR2 is SASEGT. Trimming removed 8 bases at V and 7 bases at J, with 14 bases between. CDR3 length equals 12 residues.

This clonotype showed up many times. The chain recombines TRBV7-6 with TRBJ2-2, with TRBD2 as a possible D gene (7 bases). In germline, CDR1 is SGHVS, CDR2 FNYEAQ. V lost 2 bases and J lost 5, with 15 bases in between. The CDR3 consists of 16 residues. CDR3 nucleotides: TGTGCCAGCAGCTTAAAAGGGGGGGCCGGGACCGGGGAGCTGTTTTTT. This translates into CASSLKGGAGTGELFF.

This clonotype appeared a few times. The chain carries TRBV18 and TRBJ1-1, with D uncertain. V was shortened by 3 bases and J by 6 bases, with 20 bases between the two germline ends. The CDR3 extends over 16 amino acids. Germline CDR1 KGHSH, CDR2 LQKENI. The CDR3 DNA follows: TGTGCCAGCTCACCCCGCTCTGACCCTCGGGTCGCTGAAGCTTTCTTT. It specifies CASSPRSDPRVAEAFF.

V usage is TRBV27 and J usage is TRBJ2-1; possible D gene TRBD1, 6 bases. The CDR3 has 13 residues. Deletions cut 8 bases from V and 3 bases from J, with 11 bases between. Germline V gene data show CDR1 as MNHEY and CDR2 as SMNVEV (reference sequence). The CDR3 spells CASGWTDYNEQFF. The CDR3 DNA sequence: TGTGCCAGCGGCTGGACAGACTACAATGAGCAGTTCTTC.

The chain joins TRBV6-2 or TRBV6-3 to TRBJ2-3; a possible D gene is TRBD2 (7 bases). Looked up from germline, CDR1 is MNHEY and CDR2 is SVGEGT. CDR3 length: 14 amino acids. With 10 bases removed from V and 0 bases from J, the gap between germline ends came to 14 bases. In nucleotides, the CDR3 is TGTGCCACTCGGAGGGGGGGCAGCACAGATACGCAGTATTTT. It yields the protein CATRRGGSTDTQYF.

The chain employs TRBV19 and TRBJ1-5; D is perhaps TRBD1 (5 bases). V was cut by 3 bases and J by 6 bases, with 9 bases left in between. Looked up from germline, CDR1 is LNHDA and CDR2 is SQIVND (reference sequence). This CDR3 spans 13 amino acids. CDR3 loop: CASSMGVVQPQHF. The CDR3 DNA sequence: TGTGCCAGTAGTATGGGGGTTGTTCAGCCCCAGCATTTT. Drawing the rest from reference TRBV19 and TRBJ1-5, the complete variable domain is DGGITQSPKYLFRKEGQNVTLSCEQNLNHDAMYWYRQDPGQGLRLIYYSQIVNDFQKGDIAEGYSVSREKKESFPLTVTSAQKNPTAFYLCASSMGVVQPQHFGDGTRLSIL.

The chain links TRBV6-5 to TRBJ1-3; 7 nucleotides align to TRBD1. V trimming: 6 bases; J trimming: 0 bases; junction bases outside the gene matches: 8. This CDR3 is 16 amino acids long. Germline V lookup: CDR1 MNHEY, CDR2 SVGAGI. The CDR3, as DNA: TGTGCCAGCAGACCTACAGGGGATAGCTCTGGAAACACCATATATTTT. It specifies CASRPTGDSSGNTIYF.

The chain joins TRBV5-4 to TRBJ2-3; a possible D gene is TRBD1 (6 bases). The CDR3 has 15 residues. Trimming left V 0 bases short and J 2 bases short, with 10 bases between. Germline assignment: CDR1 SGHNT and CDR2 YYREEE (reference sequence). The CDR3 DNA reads TGTGCCAGCAGCTTGGAACAGGGCCCCACAGATACGCAGTATTTT. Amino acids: CASSLEQGPTDTQYF.

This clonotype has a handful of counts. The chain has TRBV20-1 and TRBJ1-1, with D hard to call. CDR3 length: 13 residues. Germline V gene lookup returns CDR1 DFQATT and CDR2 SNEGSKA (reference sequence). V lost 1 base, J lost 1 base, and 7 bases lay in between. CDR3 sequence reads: CSARVGRNTEAFF. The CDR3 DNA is TGCAGTGCTAGAGTAGGGAGGAACACTGAAGCTTTCTTT.

The CDR3 DNA reads as TGTGCCAGCAGCCCACCCCCACTAGGTTTAACAGATACGCAGTATTTT. It specifies CASSPPPLGLTDTQYF. This chain connects TRBV7-9 to TRBJ2-3, with D tentatively TRBD2 (5 bases). Germline assignment: CDR1 SEHNR and CDR2 FQNEAQ (reference sequence). CDR3 length equals 16 residues. V lost 5 bases to trimming and J lost 3 bases, with 18 bases between them. The full variable domain, rest sourced from reference TRBV7-9 and TRBJ2-3, is DTGVSQNPRHKITKRGQNVTFRCDPISEHNRLYWYRQTLGQGPEFLTYFQNEAQLEKSRLLSDRFSAERPKGSFSTLEIQRTEQGDSAMYLCASSPPPLGLTDTQYFGPGTRLTVL.

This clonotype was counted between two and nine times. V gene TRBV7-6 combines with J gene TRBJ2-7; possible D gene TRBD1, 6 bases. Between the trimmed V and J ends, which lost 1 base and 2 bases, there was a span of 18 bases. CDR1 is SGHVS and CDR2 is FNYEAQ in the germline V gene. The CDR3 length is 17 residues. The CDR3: CASSLEGGQGLPYEQYF. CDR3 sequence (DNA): TGTGCCAGCAGCTTAGAAGGCGGTCAGGGGTTACCCTACGAGCAGTACTTC. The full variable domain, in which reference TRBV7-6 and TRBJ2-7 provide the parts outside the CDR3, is GAGVSQSPRYKVTKRGQDVALRCDPISGHVSLYWYRQALGQGPEFLTYFNYEAQQDKSGLPNDRFSAERPEGSISTLTIQRTEQRDSAMYRCASSLEGGQGLPYEQYFGPGTRLTVT.

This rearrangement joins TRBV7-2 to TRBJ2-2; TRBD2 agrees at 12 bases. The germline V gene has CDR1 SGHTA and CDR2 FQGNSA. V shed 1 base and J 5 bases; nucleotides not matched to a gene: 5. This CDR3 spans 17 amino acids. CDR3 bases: TGTGCCAGCAGCTTAGAGGCAACTAGCGGGGGGACCGGGGAGCTGTTTTTT. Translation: CASSLEATSGGTGELFF.

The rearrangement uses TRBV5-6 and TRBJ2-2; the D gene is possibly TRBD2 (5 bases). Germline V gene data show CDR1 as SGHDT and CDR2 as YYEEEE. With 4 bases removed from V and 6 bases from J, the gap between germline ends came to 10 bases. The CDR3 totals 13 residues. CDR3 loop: CASSAGRAGELFF. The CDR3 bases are TGTGCCAGCAGCGCTGGGAGAGCCGGGGAGCTGTTTTTT. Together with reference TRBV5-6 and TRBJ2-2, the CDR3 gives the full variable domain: DAGVTQSPTHLIKTRGQQVTLRCSPKSGHDTVSWYQQALGQGPQFIFQYYEEEERQRGNFPDRFSGHQFPNYSSELNVNALLLGDSALYLCASSAGRAGELFFGEGSRLTVL.

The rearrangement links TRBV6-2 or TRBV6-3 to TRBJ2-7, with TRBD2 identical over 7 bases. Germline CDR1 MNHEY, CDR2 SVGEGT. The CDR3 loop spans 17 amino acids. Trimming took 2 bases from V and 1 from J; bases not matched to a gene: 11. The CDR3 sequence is CASSYNQSIGGSYEQYV. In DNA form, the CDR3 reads TGTGCCAGCAGTTACAACCAGAGCATCGGGGGGTCCTACGAGCAGTACGTC.

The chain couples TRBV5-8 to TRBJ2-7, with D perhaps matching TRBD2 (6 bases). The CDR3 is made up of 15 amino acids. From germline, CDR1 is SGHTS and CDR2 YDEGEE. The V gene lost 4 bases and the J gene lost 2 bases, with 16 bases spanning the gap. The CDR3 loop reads CASSHGGTGAYEQYV. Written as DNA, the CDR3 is TGTGCCAGCAGCCATGGGGGGACGGGGGCCTACGAGCAGTACGTC.

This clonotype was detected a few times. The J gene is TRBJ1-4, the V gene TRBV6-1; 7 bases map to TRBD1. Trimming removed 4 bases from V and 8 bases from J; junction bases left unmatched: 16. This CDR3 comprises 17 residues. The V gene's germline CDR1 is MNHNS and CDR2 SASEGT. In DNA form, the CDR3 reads TGTGCCAGCAGTGCCCTTCCTGGGACAGCGCCATCCGAAAAACTGTTTTTT. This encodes CASSALPGTAPSEKLFF.